These 22 T cell receptor beta chains came from one sample sequenced in a study of monozygotic twins with inflammatory bowel disease. Reprocessing the 5' RACE reads, TCRdb reports a single entry for every CDR3 protein and omits DNA. This listing includes around 400,000 distinct CDR3 sequences. Sequencing was performed on blood. Every receptor here comes from a human donor with ulcerative colitis or Crohn's disease, or a healthy co-twin of an affected twin (not recorded which).

The rearrangement uses TRBV27 and TRBJ1-1. Germline loops: CDR1 MNHEY, CDR2 SMNVEV (reference sequence). The CDR3 consists of 13 residues. The CDR3 region is CASAQRRDTEAFF.

The rearrangement links TRBV5-7 to TRBJ1-1. TRBV5-7 is identified as an open reading frame with a role that is uncertain. CDR3 length: 12 amino acids. The CDR3 here is CASSFERPRAFF.

J is TRBJ2-3 and V is TRBV20-1. The germline gives CDR1 DFQATT, CDR2 SNEGSKA (reference sequence). The length of the CDR3 is 14 residues. CDR3 residues: CSARYTMSTDTQYF.

The chain couples TRBV28 to TRBJ1-3. There are 15 residues in the CDR3. The germline V gene encodes CDR1 MDHEN and CDR2 SYDVKM. The chain's CDR3 is CASSFDVYSGNTIYF.

The chain combines TRBV4-2 with TRBJ2-1; the TCRdb D gene call, TRBD1, has no DNA to confirm it. Germline V gene data show CDR1 as LGHNA and CDR2 as YNFKEQ. CDR3 length equals 15 residues. CDR3 amino acids: CASSQERGGANEQFF.

The V call is TRBV3-1, the J call TRBJ2-4; checking the TCRdb D call of TRBD2 is not possible without DNA. Germline CDR1 is LGHDT and CDR2 is YNNKEL (reference sequence). The CDR3 runs to 15 residues. CDR3 in amino acids: CASSQVPTSGNIQYF.

The chain is built from TRBV5-6 and TRBJ2-5; TCRdb picks TRBD2, but there is no DNA to check that call. Germline CDR1 is SGHDT and CDR2 is YYEEEE. CDR3 length: 17 residues. CDR3 in amino acids: CASSRLASGGFQETQYF.

The V gene is TRBV5-1, the J gene TRBJ2-6. Germline V CDR1 and CDR2: SGHRS, YFSETQ. CDR3 length equals 16 residues. The CDR3 spells CASSLGQASGANVLTF.

This sequence joins TRBV6-2 or TRBV6-3 and TRBJ2-2. Germline assignment: CDR1 MNHEY and CDR2 SVGEGT. This CDR3 region has 15 residues. CDR3 sequence reads: CASSYGRSWAGELFF.

The chain recombines TRBV5-1 with TRBJ2-2; absent DNA, TCRdb's TRBD2 call cannot be checked. The CDR3 is 16 residues long. The germline V gene encodes CDR1 SGHRS and CDR2 YFSETQ. This chain's CDR3 is CASSLLASGGTGELFF. The full variable domain, its missing parts supplied by reference TRBV5-1 and TRBJ2-2, is KAGVTQTPRYLIKTRGQQVTLSCSPISGHRSVSWYQQTPGQGLQFLFEYFSETQRNKGNFPGRFSGRQFSNSRSEMNVSTLELGDSALYLCASSLLASGGTGELFFGEGSRLTVL.

This sequence joins TRBV6-5 and TRBJ1-1; lacking DNA, the TRBD1 call made by TCRdb goes unchecked. The germline V gene has CDR1 MNHEY and CDR2 SVGAGI. This CDR3 spans 15 amino acids. CDR3 amino acids: CASSYDSGRYTEAFF.

The rearrangement joins TRBV19 to TRBJ2-7; TCRdb calls TRBD1, which cannot be checked without DNA. The CDR3 consists of 16 residues. Germline V gene data show CDR1 as LNHDA and CDR2 as SQIVND (reference sequence). The CDR3 reads CASSALGQDAGYEQYF.

V gene TRBV5-4 combines with J gene TRBJ2-2; TCRdb names TRBD2, which stays unverified in the absence of DNA. Germline V gene lookup returns CDR1 SGHNT and CDR2 YYREEE (reference sequence). The length of the CDR3 is 16 residues. The CDR3 protein is CASSSGTSGRTGELFF.

This chain connects TRBV7-8 to TRBJ2-1; checking the TCRdb D call of TRBD2 is not possible without DNA. Germline-derived CDR1 and CDR2 are SGHVS and FQNEAQ. The CDR3 is made up of 15 amino acids. The CDR3 loop reads CASSLASGRPNEQFF.

This sequence joins TRBV7-9 and TRBJ1-1. Per the germline V gene, CDR1 is SEHNR and CDR2 is FQNEAQ (reference sequence). The CDR3 runs 15 residues. CDR3 protein: CASSLAGGVNTEAFF. The whole variable domain, filled in from reference TRBV7-9 and TRBJ1-1, reads DTGVSQNPRHKITKRGQNVTFRCDPISEHNRLYWYRQTLGQGPEFLTYFQNEAQLEKSRLLSDRFSAERPKGSFSTLEIQRTEQGDSAMYLCASSLAGGVNTEAFFGQGTRLTVV.

This chain connects TRBV7-2 to TRBJ2-3; the TRBD1 assignment by TCRdb is unverifiable without DNA. The CDR3 covers 15 residues. Germline V gene data show CDR1 as SGHTA and CDR2 as FQGNSA. CDR3: CASSIEGGGTDTQYF.

The chain couples TRBV5-5 to TRBJ2-5; TCRdb's D call, TRBD1, is unchecked because there is no DNA. The germline gives CDR1 SGHKS, CDR2 YYEKEE (reference sequence). CDR3 length: 14 residues. CDR3 amino acids: CASSVPTGAETQYF.

The chain uses TRBV30 and TRBJ2-7; as DNA is missing, the TRBD2 call by TCRdb cannot be tested. The CDR3 is made up of 13 amino acids. CDR1 and CDR2 from the germline V gene are GTSNPN and SVGIG (reference sequence). CDR3 amino acids: CAWSVAGGYEQYF.

The V and J genes are TRBV29-1 and TRBJ2-1; TCRdb selects TRBD1, and the lack of DNA leaves this call unchecked. The CDR3 length is 15 residues. The germline V gene has CDR1 SQVTM and CDR2 ANQGSEA. The CDR3 loop reads CSHSTGLNSYNEQFF.

The J gene is TRBJ2-1, the V gene TRBV6-5; absent DNA, TCRdb's TRBD2 call cannot be checked. The CDR3 consists of 14 residues. Germline CDR1 is MNHEY and CDR2 is SVGAGI. CDR3 sequence: CASRLTGLPGEQFF.

The chain recombines TRBV5-1 with TRBJ2-5; TCRdb names TRBD2, which stays unverified in the absence of DNA. This CDR3 contains 13 residues. Per germline, CDR1 SGHRS and CDR2 YFSETQ. CDR3 sequence: CASSLGRKETQYF.

The J gene is TRBJ2-3, the V gene TRBV20-1; there is no DNA to check the TCRdb D call of TRBD2. This CDR3 comprises 14 residues. Germline V lookup: CDR1 DFQATT, CDR2 SNEGSKA (reference sequence). CDR3 region: CSARGELAGNTQYF.